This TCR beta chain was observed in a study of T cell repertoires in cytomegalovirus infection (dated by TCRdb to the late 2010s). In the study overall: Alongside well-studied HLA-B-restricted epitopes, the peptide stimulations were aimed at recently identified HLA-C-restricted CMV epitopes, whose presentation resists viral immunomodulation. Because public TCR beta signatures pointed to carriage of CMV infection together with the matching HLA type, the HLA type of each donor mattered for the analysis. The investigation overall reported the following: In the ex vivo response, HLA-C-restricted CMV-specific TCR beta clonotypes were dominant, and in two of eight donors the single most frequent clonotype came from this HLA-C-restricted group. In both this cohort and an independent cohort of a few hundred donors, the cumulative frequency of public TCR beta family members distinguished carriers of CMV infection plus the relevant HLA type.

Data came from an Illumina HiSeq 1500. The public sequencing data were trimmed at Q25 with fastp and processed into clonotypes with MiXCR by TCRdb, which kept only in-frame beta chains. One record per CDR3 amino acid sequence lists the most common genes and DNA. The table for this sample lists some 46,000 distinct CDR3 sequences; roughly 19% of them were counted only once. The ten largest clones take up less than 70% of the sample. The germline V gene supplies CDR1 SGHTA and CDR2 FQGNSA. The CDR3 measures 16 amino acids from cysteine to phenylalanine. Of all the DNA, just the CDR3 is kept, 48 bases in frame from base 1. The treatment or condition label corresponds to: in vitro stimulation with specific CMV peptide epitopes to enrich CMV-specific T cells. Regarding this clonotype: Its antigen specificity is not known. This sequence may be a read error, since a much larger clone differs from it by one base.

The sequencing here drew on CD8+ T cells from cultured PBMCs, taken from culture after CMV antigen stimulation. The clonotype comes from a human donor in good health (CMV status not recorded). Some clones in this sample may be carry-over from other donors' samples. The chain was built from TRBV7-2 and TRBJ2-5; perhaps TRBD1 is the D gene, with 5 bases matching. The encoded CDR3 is CASSILPGPLQESQYF. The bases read TGTGCCAGCAGCATCCTCCCAGGGCCCCTCCAAGAGTCCCAGTACTTC. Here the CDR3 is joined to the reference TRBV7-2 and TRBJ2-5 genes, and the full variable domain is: GAGVSQSPSNKVTEKGKDVELRCDPISGHTALYWYRQSLGQGLEFLIYFQGNSAPDKSGLPSDRFSAERTGGSVSTLTIQRTQQEDSAVYLCASSILPGPLQESQYFGPGTRLLVL.